This T cell receptor beta chain emerged from a study of blood T cells in healthy people across ages. Study at large: With template switching, about one barcoded beta molecule was captured per two T cells. Findings and limits, study-wide: Expanded clonotype shifts may have been confounded, as the donors had an unknown CMV status.

Then a second PCR, running roughly 7 to 11 cycles, was carried out with a sample-barcoded 5' primer and a J-beta primer mix. TCRdb re-called the 5' RACE reads through MiXCR, storing one row per CDR3 protein. The sample consists of 800,000 to 950,000 distinct CDR3 sequences, roughly 43% of them appearing once. About this clonotype itself: Its antigen is not known.

The trim removed 4 bases at V and 2 bases at J, leaving 11 bases unmatched. The CDR3 contains 18 residues. Germline CDR1 MNHEY, CDR2 SVGEGT. Samples had at least 7 million PBMCs isolated from them. This receptor was identified in a young man in good health. The rearrangement uses TRBV6-2 or TRBV6-3 and TRBJ2-1; 10 bases are shared with TRBD2. Sequenced sample: blood. This CDR3 is CASSFSSQRGGPYNEQFF. As DNA, the CDR3 is TGTGCCAGCAGTTTTTCGTCCCAGCGGGGGGGCCCCTACAATGAGCAGTTCTTC.